These 29 T cell receptor beta chains came from one sample sequenced in a study of T-cell memory formation after mild COVID-19. TCRdb fed the 5' RACE reads into MiXCR, producing one record per CDR3 protein. The repertoire includes fewer than 50,000 distinct CDR3 sequences, roughly 12% of them detected once, and approximately 23% sits in the top ten. The source material was PBMCs or a T cell subset sorted from them (not recorded which). All receptors derive from a young man who had mild COVID-19 (a few samples of this study predate the infection). Cell type and time point are not known.

The chain uses TRBV20-1 and TRBJ1-5, with D perhaps TRBD1 (6 bases). The germline gives CDR1 DFQATT, CDR2 SNEGSKA (reference sequence). Deletions cut 5 bases from V and 1 base from J, with 12 bases between. This CDR3 region has 14 residues. Written as DNA, the CDR3 is TGCAGTGCTGGGGGGGGCGCAAGCAATCAGCCCCAGCATTTT. Residues: CSAGGGASNQPQHF.

This clonotype turned up a few times. V and J are TRBV7-2 and TRBJ1-2; no firm D call. Germline V gene lookup returns CDR1 SGHTA and CDR2 FQGNSA. V lost 5 bases, J lost 5 bases, and 6 bases lay in between. This CDR3 has 11 residues. CDR3: CASSLEYGYTF. The CDR3 DNA follows: TGTGCCAGCAGCCTTGAATATGGCTACACCTTC. Drawing the rest from reference TRBV7-2 and TRBJ1-2, the complete variable domain is GAGVSQSPSNKVTEKGKDVELRCDPISGHTALYWYRQSLGQGLEFLIYFQGNSAPDKSGLPSDRFSAERTGGSVSTLTIQRTQQEDSAVYLCASSLEYGYTFGSGTRLTVV.

The V gene is TRBV5-1, the J gene TRBJ1-3; 7 nucleotides agree with TRBD1. With 4 bases clipped from V and 0 bases from J, the junction kept 1 base outside the gene matches. The CDR3 consists of 14 residues. From germline, CDR1 is SGHRS and CDR2 YFSETQ. CDR3 nucleotides: TGCGCCAGCAGCGACAGGGCCTCTGGAAACACCATATATTTT. It is translated as CASSDRASGNTIYF.

This clonotype was counted between two and nine times. The chain is built from TRBV20-1 and TRBJ2-5; unclear D gene. CDR3 size: 11 residues. Germline loops: CDR1 DFQATT, CDR2 SNEGSKA (reference sequence). The V end lost 5 bases, the J end lost 5 bases, and 9 bases lay between the germline ends. This CDR3 is CSAHKRETQYF. For the CDR3, the DNA is TGCAGTGCTCATAAACGGGAGACCCAGTACTTC.

The rearrangement links TRBV6-1 to TRBJ2-5; a weak D match, TRBD1 (5 bases). The ends were cut back, 7 bases at V and 9 bases at J, with 21 bases in the middle. The CDR3 spans 14 residues. Germline V gives CDR1 MNHNS, CDR2 SASEGT. The CDR3 loop reads CASIAPGPKGAQYF. The CDR3 DNA reads TGTGCCAGCATCGCGCCAGGGCCCAAAGGGGCCCAGTACTTC.

As regards this clonotype: Here the CDR3 omits its conserved ending phenylalanine or tryptophan, so a read error is the likely source. The limits of the CDR3 on the DNA are not certain, so only TCRdb's listed CDR3 is given. This chain joins TRBV30 and TRBJ2-1; the D segment call TRBD2 is taken from the table without a DNA check. 15 amino acids form the CDR3, both terminal residues included. Per the germline V gene, CDR1 is GTSNPN and CDR2 is SVGIG (reference sequence). The CDR3 spells CAWSVQRGGLAPVSI.

The sample holds a few counts of this clonotype. The chain is built from TRBV20-1 and TRBJ2-3; D may be TRBD1 (5 bases). Trimming cost V 4 bases and J 2 bases, with 7 bases left between them. CDR3 length: 12 amino acids. Germline V gene lookup returns CDR1 DFQATT and CDR2 SNEGSKA (reference sequence). CDR3 sequence: CSAKGPTDTQYF. DNA for the CDR3: TGCAGTGCTAAGGGGCCCACAGATACGCAGTATTTT.

The V and J genes are TRBV5-4 and TRBJ2-3; D might be TRBD2 (6 bases). V was pared by 0 bases and J by 1 base, with 12 bases between. The germline CDR1 and CDR2 sequences are SGHNT and YYREEE (reference sequence). The CDR3 contains 16 residues. CDR3 coding DNA: TGTGCCAGCAGCTTGGCGGTAGCGGAGCGCACAGATACGCAGTATTTT. Protein product: CASSLAVAERTDTQYF.

This clonotype was detected only a few times. The chain links TRBV9 to TRBJ2-3; D may be TRBD2 (5 bases). Germline V gene sequence: CDR1 SGDLS, CDR2 YYNGEE. Deletions cut 2 bases from V and 5 bases from J, with 24 bases between. The CDR3 spans 18 residues. The CDR3 region is CASSVGVPEGILGDTQYF. For the CDR3, the DNA is TGTGCCAGCAGCGTTGGGGTACCTGAGGGAATACTGGGAGATACGCAGTATTTT.

The chain uses TRBV12-3 or TRBV12-4 and TRBJ2-1; TRBD1 is a possible D gene (5 bases). V was shortened by 1 base and J by 7 bases, with 8 bases between the two germline ends. This CDR3 comprises 13 residues. The CDR3 coding sequence is TGTGCCAGCAGTTTAGGACAGACGAATGAGCAGTTCTTC. It translates to CASSLGQTNEQFF.

There are many counts of this clonotype. The chain recombines TRBV20-1 with TRBJ1-5; D is ambiguous. Trimming cost V 0 bases and J 5 bases, with 11 bases left between them. Germline V gives CDR1 DFQATT, CDR2 SNEGSKA (reference sequence). The CDR3 sequence is 14 residues long. CDR3 loop: CSARDFRIHQPQHF. The CDR3, as DNA: TGCAGTGCTAGAGATTTCAGGATCCATCAGCCCCAGCATTTT.

This clonotype was detected ten times or more. V is TRBV5-1 and J is TRBJ2-5, with 7 bases fitting TRBD1. V gave up 1 base and J gave up 0 bases; unmatched junction bases: 3. The CDR3 length is 15 residues. CDR1 SGHRS and CDR2 YFSETQ come from the germline V gene. The CDR3: CASSLLGTDQETQYF. DNA of the CDR3: TGCGCCAGCAGCTTGCTAGGGACAGACCAAGAGACCCAGTACTTC.

The table lists this clonotype with many counts. The gene calls are TRBV24-1 and TRBJ2-6; D is undetermined. The CDR3 covers 14 residues. The germline CDR1 and CDR2 sequences are KGHDR and SFDVKD. With 6 bases removed from V and 4 bases from J, the gap between germline ends came to 9 bases. CDR3 nucleotides: TGTGCCACCAGTAATAGAGCCGGGGCCAACGTCCTGACTTTC. Its translation is CATSNRAGANVLTF.

This clonotype was seen many times. The chain links TRBV5-1 to TRBJ2-3; TRBD2 might be the D (6 bases). The CDR3 has 14 amino acids. V was pared by 3 bases and J by 9 bases, with 17 bases between. In germline, CDR1 is SGHRS, CDR2 YFSETQ. CDR3 DNA sequence: TGCGCCAGCAGCTCCGGGACTTCTCAGGTCACGCAGTATTTT. Protein: CASSSGTSQVTQYF.

This clonotype was recorded a few times. The rearrangement links TRBV4-3 to TRBJ1-3; no definite D call. Per germline, CDR1 LGHNA and CDR2 YSLEER. There are 15 residues in the CDR3. V was cut by 1 base and J by 8 bases, with 15 bases left in between. CDR3 nucleotide sequence: TGCGCCAGCAGCCAAGGCGGTTGGAGGGTGGACACCATATATTTT. Encoded protein: CASSQGGWRVDTIYF.

There are a few counts of this clonotype. This CDR3 is CASSLGRRRVGQGAEYGYTF. CDR3 coding DNA: TGCGCCAGCAGCTTGGGCCGGCGGCGCGTCGGACAGGGGGCGGAATATGGCTACACCTTC. This chain joins TRBV5-1 and TRBJ1-2; 11 bases match TRBD1. The germline gives CDR1 SGHRS, CDR2 YFSETQ. Trimming at V came to 0 bases and at J to 5 bases, leaving 18 bases not matched to a gene. The CDR3 runs 20 residues.

V and J are TRBV12-3 or TRBV12-4 and TRBJ1-2; 7 bases align to TRBD1. The CDR3 extends over 14 amino acids. The junction had 8 bases not matched to a gene; V was cut back by 6 bases and J by 4 bases. CDR3: CASSLGAGGYGYTF. CDR3 bases: TGTGCCAGCAGCTTGGGTGCAGGGGGCTATGGCTACACCTTC.

V and J are TRBV5-5 and TRBJ1-5; D unresolved. Germline CDR1 and CDR2: SGHKS and YYEKEE (reference sequence). Between the trimmed V and J ends, which lost 0 bases and 5 bases, there was a span of 9 bases. This CDR3 contains 14 residues. CDR3 region: CASSLGNFDQPQHF. In nucleotides, the CDR3 is TGTGCCAGCAGCTTGGGCAACTTTGATCAGCCCCAGCATTTT.

The chain carries TRBV5-4 and TRBJ2-7; D is uncertain. The CDR3 extends over 13 amino acids. The V end was cut by 4 bases, the J end by 3 bases, with 11 bases between. The germline gives CDR1 SGHNT, CDR2 YYREEE (reference sequence). CDR3 protein: CASSLGPYYEQYV. The CDR3 nucleotides read TGTGCCAGCAGCCTCGGGCCCTACTACGAGCAGTACGTC.

In its sample, this clonotype was seen many times. The V gene is TRBV11-2, the J gene TRBJ2-2; TRBD2 might be the D (5 bases). This CDR3 is 15 amino acids long. CDR1 and CDR2 (germline): SGHAT, FQNNGV. V was shortened by 8 bases and J by 1 base, with 14 bases between the two germline ends. The CDR3 coding sequence is TGTGCCAGCCGATCGCCGGGGAGGAACACCGGGGAGCTGTTTTTT. Amino acid sequence: CASRSPGRNTGELFF.

This chain uses TRBV5-6 with TRBJ2-5; maybe TRBD2 (6 bases). Deletions cut 3 bases from V and 2 bases from J, with 20 bases between. CDR1 is SGHDT, CDR2 YYEEEE, per germline. The CDR3 loop spans 17 amino acids. The CDR3 loop is CASSYLRDFWGQETQYF. CDR3 nucleotides: TGTGCCAGCAGCTACCTCCGGGACTTTTGGGGACAAGAGACCCAGTACTTC.

This clonotype was seen a handful of times. The chain is built from TRBV7-9 and TRBJ1-1; a weak D match, TRBD1 (6 bases). The CDR3 is 14 amino acids. Germline V lookup: CDR1 SEHNR, CDR2 FQNEAQ (reference sequence). Trimming took 8 bases from V and 1 from J, leaving 14 bases between them. The CDR3 spells CASAGGLGNTEAFF. DNA for the CDR3: TGTGCCAGCGCGGGGGGGCTTGGGAACACTGAAGCTTTCTTT.

This clonotype has just a few counts. V usage is TRBV27 and J usage is TRBJ1-2; TRBD1 agrees at 10 bases. Germline trimming cut 5 bases from V and 4 bases from J; bases unmatched to any gene: 4. The CDR3 is made up of 14 amino acids. Looked up from germline, CDR1 is MNHEY and CDR2 is SMNVEV (reference sequence). The CDR3 DNA sequence: TGTGCCAGCAGTCCGACAGGGGGCGGCTATGGCTACACCTTC. Translation: CASSPTGGGYGYTF.

The chain has TRBV12-3 or TRBV12-4 and TRBJ1-5; TRBD1 matches at 7 bases. This CDR3 has 14 amino acids. V gave up 6 bases and J gave up 2 bases; unmatched junction bases: 4. The CDR3 coding sequence is TGTGCCAGCAGCACAGGGGAGGGCAATCAGCCCCAGCATTTT. Its translation is CASSTGEGNQPQHF.

This clonotype was counted at least ten times. The chain's CDR3 is CASSFILTVSGPAWVNEQFF. The CDR3 nucleotides are TGTGCCAGCAGCTTTATCCTCACGGTATCGGGTCCAGCGTGGGTCAATGAGCAGTTCTTC. J is TRBJ2-1 and V is TRBV5-5; D remains ambiguous. The germline gives CDR1 SGHKS, CDR2 YYEKEE (reference sequence). The V end lost 2 bases, the J end lost 6 bases, and 30 bases lay between the germline ends. The CDR3 covers 20 residues.

As DNA, the CDR3 is TGTGCCAGCAGTTTAGTGCAGAGCAACACTGAAGCTTTCTTT. Translation: CASSLVQSNTEAFF. The chain is built from TRBV12-3 or TRBV12-4 and TRBJ1-1, with D hard to call. Trimming took off 1 base at V and 2 bases at J, with 8 bases between the two ends. The CDR3 runs 14 residues.

The sample holds many counts of this clonotype. The chain employs TRBV5-1 and TRBJ2-5; D is tentatively TRBD1 or TRBD2 (5 bases each). The ends were cut back, 1 base at V and 4 bases at J, with 8 bases in the middle. Per the germline V gene, CDR1 is SGHRS and CDR2 is YFSETQ. CDR3 length: 13 amino acids. In DNA form, the CDR3 reads TGCGCCAGCAGCTTGTACGGGACAGAGACCCAGTACTTC. It specifies CASSLYGTETQYF.

The V call is TRBV7-2, the J call TRBJ1-2; 10 bases align to TRBD1. J lost 4 bases, V lost 11 bases, and 10 bases had no gene match. CDR1 and CDR2 (germline): SGHTA, FQGNSA. CDR3 length: 14 amino acids. The CDR3 region has the DNA TGTGCCGGGACCGGGACAGGGGAATTCTATGGCTACACCTTC. Translating it yields CAGTGTGEFYGYTF. Full variable domain (rest looked up from reference TRBV7-2 and TRBJ1-2): GAGVSQSPSNKVTEKGKDVELRCDPISGHTALYWYRQSLGQGLEFLIYFQGNSAPDKSGLPSDRFSAERTGGSVSTLTIQRTQQEDSAVYLCAGTGTGEFYGYTFGSGTRLTVV.

Notes on this clonotype: The junction departs from the called germline gene at one end, perhaps through a read error. The chain has TRBV5-1 and TRBJ2-2; 8 bases agree with TRBD1. The CDR3 consists of 16 residues. Germline CDR1 and CDR2: SGHRS and YFSETQ. CDR3 DNA: TGCGCCAGCCATGAGGACGGACAGGGAAACACCGGGGAGATGTTTTTT. This gives the protein CASHEDGQGNTGEMFF.